This TCR beta chain came from a study of vaccination and CD4 T cells after COVID-19. After removal of 3 bases from V and 3 bases from J, the junction contained 4 bases not matched to a gene. CDR3 size: 14 residues. Germline-derived CDR1 and CDR2 are SGHNT and YENEEA. With the Oncomine TCR Beta short-read assay, DNA from cultured CD4+ T cells was sequenced. TCRdb re-analysed the PCR reads in MiXCR, keeping a single row per CDR3 protein. This table has fewer than 15,000 distinct CDR3 sequences, 25% to 35% appearing once. To note about this clonotype: Its antigen is not identified.

The sample's treatment: roughly 10-day PBMC culture with coronavirus spike peptide pools or control peptides (ViraFEST assay). The sequence came from a human donor with COVID-19. Sample: cultured CD4+ T cells from blood. The chain employs TRBV11-3 and TRBJ2-7; TRBD2 matches 8 bases. Here the CDR3 reads CASSFRAGDYEQYF. The CDR3 DNA reads TGTGCCAGCAGCTTCCGAGCGGGGGACTACGAGCAGTACTTC.